This TCR beta chain was profiled in a study of early T cells in non-severe SARS-CoV-2 infection. Study-wide background: Sequencing was performed on bulk RNA from unsorted whole blood, leaving chains unpaired.

Unique molecular identifiers were affixed to single, distinct cDNA molecules. One entry per CDR3 protein, called by TCRdb with MiXCR from the 5' RACE reads. The sample includes tens of thousands of distinct CDR3 sequences, around an eighth of them seen just once. In this sample, this clonotype turned up many times. Its target is unknown. The study's findings and limits: VDJdb matching favored anti-spike CD8 responses, missing private and CD4 specificities.

With 8 bases removed from V and 10 bases from J, the gap between germline ends came to 24 bases. CDR1 is DFQATT, CDR2 SNEGSKA, per germline (reference sequence). The CDR3 contains 14 residues. Sequencing used whole blood. This receptor was identified in an adult who was a healthcare worker with PCR-confirmed SARS-CoV-2 infection or an uninfected control (not recorded which). V is TRBV20-1 and J is TRBJ2-1, with D possibly called TRBD1 or TRBD2 (5 bases each). The CDR3 reads CSFDGTQEVWEQFF. CDR3 coding DNA: TGCAGTTTCGACGGGACGCAAGAGGTCTGGGAGCAGTTCTTC.